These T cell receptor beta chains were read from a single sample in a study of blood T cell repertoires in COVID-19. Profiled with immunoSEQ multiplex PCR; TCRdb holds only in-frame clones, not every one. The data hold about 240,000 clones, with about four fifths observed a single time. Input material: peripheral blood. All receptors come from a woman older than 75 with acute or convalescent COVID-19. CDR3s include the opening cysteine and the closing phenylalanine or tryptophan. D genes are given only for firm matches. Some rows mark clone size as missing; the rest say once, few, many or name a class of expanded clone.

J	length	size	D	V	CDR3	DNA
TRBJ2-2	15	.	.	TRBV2	CATALEQGNTGELFF	TGTGCCACCGCCTTAGAACAGGGGAACACCGGGGAGCTGTTTTTT
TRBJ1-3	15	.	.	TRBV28	CASSFGGTAGNTIYF	TGTGCCAGCAGTTTCGGGGGAACCGCTGGAAACACCATATATTTT
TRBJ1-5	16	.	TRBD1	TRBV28	CASSFPPRQGRQPQHF	TGTGCCAGCAGTTTTCCCCCCCGACAGGGACGGCAGCCCCAGCATTTT
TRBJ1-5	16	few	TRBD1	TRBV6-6	CASSSGQGVGNQPQHF	TGTGCCAGCAGTTCGGGACAGGGGGTCGGCAATCAGCCCCAGCATTTT
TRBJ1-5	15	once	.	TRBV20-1	CSASSSDYSNQPQHF	TGCAGTGCTAGTAGCTCCGATTATAGCAATCAGCCCCAGCATTTT
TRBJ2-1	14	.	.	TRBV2	CASNIGGAYNEQFF	TGTGCCAGCAATATAGGGGGAGCCTACAATGAGCAGTTCTTC
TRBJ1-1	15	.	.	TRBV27	CASSSVQGRGTEAFF	TGTGCCAGCAGTTCCGTCCAGGGTAGAGGCACTGAAGCTTTCTTT
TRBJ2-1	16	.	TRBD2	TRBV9	CASSVEAGGLYNEQFF	TGTGCCAGCAGCGTAGAGGCGGGGGGCCTCTACAATGAGCAGTTCTTC
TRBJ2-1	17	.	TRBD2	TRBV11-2	CASSLGTSGGTYNEQFF	TGTGCCAGCAGCTTAGGGACTAGCGGGGGGACCTACAATGAGCAGTTCTTC
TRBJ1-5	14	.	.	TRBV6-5	CASRGFRGEQPQHF	TGTGCCAGCAGAGGGTTCAGGGGAGAACAGCCCCAGCATTTT
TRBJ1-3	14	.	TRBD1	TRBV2	CASRDRGQGNTIYF	TGTGCCAGCAGGGACAGGGGGCAAGGAAACACCATATATTTT
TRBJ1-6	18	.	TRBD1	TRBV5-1	CASSAGQGAYTTNSPLHF	TGCGCCAGCAGCGCCGGACAGGGGGCGTATACGACGAATTCACCCCTCCACTTT
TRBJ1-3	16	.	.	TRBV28	CASSPSGPHSGNTIYF	TGTGCCAGCAGTCCAAGTGGGCCCCACTCTGGAAACACCATATATTTT
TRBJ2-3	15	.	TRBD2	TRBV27	CATALAGVMTDTQYF	TGTGCCACCGCCCTAGCGGGGGTTATGACAGATACGCAGTATTTT
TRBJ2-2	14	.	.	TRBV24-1	CATSSRQNTGELFF	TGTGCCACCAGTTCGCGACAGAACACCGGGGAGCTGTTTTTT
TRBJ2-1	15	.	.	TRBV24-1	CATSDPRGTYNEQFF	TGTGCCACCAGTGATCCCAGGGGCACATACAATGAGCAGTTCTTC
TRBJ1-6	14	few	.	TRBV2	CATPSADGDSPLHF	TGTGCCACACCCTCGGCGGATGGAGATTCACCCCTCCACTTT
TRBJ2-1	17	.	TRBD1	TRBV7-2	CASSLGPGQGAGYEQFF	TGTGCCAGCAGCTTAGGGCCTGGACAGGGGGCAGGCTATGAGCAGTTCTTC
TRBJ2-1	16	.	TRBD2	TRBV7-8	CASSSRSGGQYNEQFF	TGTGCCAGCAGCTCTCGGAGCGGGGGGCAATACAATGAGCAGTTCTTC
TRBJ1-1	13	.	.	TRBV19	CASSTGLNTEAFF	TGTGCCAGTAGTACAGGGTTGAACACTGAAGCTTTCTTT
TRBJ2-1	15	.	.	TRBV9	CASSVRTVSYNEQFF	TGTGCCAGCAGCGTGAGGACTGTCTCCTACAATGAGCAGTTCTTC
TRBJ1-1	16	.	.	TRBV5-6	CASSFSGRVGNTEAFF	TGTGCCAGCAGCTTCTCCGGGAGAGTGGGGAACACTGAAGCTTTCTTT
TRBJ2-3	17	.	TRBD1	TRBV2	CASSPPGGQGAADTQYF	TGTGCCAGCAGTCCCCCTGGGGGGCAGGGGGCAGCAGATACGCAGTATTTT
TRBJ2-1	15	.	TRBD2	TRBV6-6	CASSSIAGGYNEQFF	TGTGCCAGCAGTTCAATAGCGGGGGGGTACAATGAGCAGTTCTTC
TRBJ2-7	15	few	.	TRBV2	CASRDMTGSSYEQYF	TGTGCCAGCAGGGATATGACAGGTAGCTCCTACGAGCAGTACTTC
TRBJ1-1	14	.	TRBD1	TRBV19	CASSDPGQGVRAFF	TGTGCCAGTAGTGATCCGGGACAGGGGGTGCGCGCTTTCTTT
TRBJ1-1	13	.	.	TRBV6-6	CASRGQMNTEAFF	TGTGCCAGCAGAGGACAGATGAACACTGAAGCTTTCTTT
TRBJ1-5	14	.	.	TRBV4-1	CASSHERSNQPQHF	TGCGCCAGCAGCCATGAGAGGAGCAATCAGCCCCAGCATTTT
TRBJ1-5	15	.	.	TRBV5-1	CASSLEGGGNQPQHF	TGCGCCAGCAGCTTGGAAGGGGGGGGTAATCAGCCCCAGCATTTT
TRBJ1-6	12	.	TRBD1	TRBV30	CARGTGESPLHF	TGTGCCCGCGGGACAGGGGAATCACCCCTCCACTTT
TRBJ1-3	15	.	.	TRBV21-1	CASCTVQGAWNTIYF	TGTGCCAGTTGTACCGTACAGGGGGCATGGAACACCATATATTTT
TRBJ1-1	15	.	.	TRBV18	CASSPRESGNTEAFF	TGTGCCAGCTCACCACGAGAATCTGGGAACACTGAAGCTTTCTTT
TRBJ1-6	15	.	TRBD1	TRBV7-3	CASSQGQGVNSPLHF	TGTGCCAGCAGCCAAGGACAGGGGGTAAATTCACCCCTCCACTTT
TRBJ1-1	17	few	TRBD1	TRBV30	CAWSVTGGNRRNTEAFF	TGTGCCTGGAGCGTGACAGGGGGGAATCGGCGGAACACTGAAGCTTTCTTT
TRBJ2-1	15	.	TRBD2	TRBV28	CASSEPGLAGNEQFF	TGTGCCAGCAGTGAACCGGGACTAGCGGGCAATGAGCAGTTCTTC
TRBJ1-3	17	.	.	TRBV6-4	CASTCRVRITSGNTIYF	TGTGCCAGCACCTGCAGGGTAAGGATTACCTCTGGAAACACCATATATTTT
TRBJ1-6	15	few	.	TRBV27	CASSLWRPGDSPLHF	TGTGCCAGCAGTTTATGGAGACCGGGTGATTCACCCCTCCACTTT
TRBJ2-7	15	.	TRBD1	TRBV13	CASSRRTGASYEQYF	TGTGCCAGCAGCCGAAGGACAGGGGCCTCCTACGAGCAGTACTTC
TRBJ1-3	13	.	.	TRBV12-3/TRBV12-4	CASSLGTGNTIYF	TGTGCCAGCAGCCTCGGGACTGGAAACACCATATATTTT
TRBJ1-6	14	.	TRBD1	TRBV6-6	CASRLQGVNSPLHF	TGTGCCAGCAGATTACAGGGGGTTAATTCACCCCTCCACTTT
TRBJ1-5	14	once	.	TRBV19	CASSISGNNQPQHF	TGTGCCAGTAGTATATCAGGAAACAATCAGCCCCAGCATTTT
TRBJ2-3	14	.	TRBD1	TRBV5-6	CASSSRQGSGTQYF	TGTGCCAGCAGCTCGCGACAGGGGTCAGGTACGCAGTATTTT
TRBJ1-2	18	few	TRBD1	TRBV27	CASSSLDRGTRGNYGYTF	TGTGCCAGCAGTTCCTTGGACAGGGGGACAAGGGGTAACTATGGCTACACCTTC
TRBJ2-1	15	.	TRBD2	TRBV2	CASSEAQRGGGEQFF	TGTGCCAGCAGTGAAGCCCAGCGGGGGGGCGGTGAGCAGTTCTTC
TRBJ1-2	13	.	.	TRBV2	CASSLTGREGYTF	TGTGCCAGCAGCCTGACGGGGCGGGAGGGCTACACCTTC
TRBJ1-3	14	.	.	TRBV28	CASSLASSGNTIYF	TGTGCCAGCAGTTTGGCAAGCTCTGGAAACACCATATATTTT
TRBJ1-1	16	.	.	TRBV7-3	CASSRTSLAGNTEAFF	TGTGCCAGCAGCCGAACCTCGCTAGCAGGTAACACTGAAGCTTTCTTT
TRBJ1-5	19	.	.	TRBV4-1	CASSQDNPRVSLSNQPQHF	TGCGCCAGCAGCCAAGATAATCCCAGGGTTAGTTTGAGCAATCAGCCCCAGCATTTT
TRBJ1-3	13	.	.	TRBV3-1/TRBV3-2	CASSQGRANTIYF	TGTGCCAGCAGCCAAGGGAGGGCAAACACCATATATTTT
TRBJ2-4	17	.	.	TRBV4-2	CASSPSGGIGAKNIQYF	TGTGCCAGCAGCCCCTCGGGGGGCATCGGAGCCAAAAACATTCAGTACTTC
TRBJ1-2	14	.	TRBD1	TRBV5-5	CASSRGQENYGYTF	TGTGCCAGCAGCCGGGGACAGGAAAACTATGGCTACACCTTC
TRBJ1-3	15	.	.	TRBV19	CASSIGGTSGNTIYF	TGTGCCAGTAGTATAGGCGGAACCTCTGGAAACACCATATATTTT
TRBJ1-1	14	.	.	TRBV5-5	CASSLTNKGAEAFF	TGTGCCAGCAGCTTGACCAACAAAGGGGCTGAAGCTTTCTTT
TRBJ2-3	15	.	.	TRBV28	CASSPAGLGTDTQYF	TGTGCCAGCAGCCCCGCGGGGCTAGGGACAGATACGCAGTATTTT
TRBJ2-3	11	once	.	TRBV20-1	CSARTSVTQYF	TGCAGTGCAAGGACATCCGTTACGCAGTATTTT
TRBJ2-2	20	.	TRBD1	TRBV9	CASSALGTTGTGGTTGELFF	TGTGCCAGCAGCGCCCTCGGAACTACTGGGACAGGGGGCACCACCGGGGAGCTGTTTTTT